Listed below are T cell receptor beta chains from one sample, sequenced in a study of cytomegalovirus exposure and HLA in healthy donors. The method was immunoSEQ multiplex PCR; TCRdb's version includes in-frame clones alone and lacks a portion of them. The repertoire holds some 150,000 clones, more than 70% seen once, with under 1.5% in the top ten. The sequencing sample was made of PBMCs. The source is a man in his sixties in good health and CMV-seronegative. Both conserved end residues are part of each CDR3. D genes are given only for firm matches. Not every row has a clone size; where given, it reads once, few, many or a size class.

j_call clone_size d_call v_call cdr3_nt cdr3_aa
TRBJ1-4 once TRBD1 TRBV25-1 TGTGCCAGCAGTATTTACAGGGGGGTTAATGAAAAACTGTTTTTT CASSIYRGVNEKLFF
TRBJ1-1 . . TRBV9 TGTGCCAGCAGCGTAGACGGGAGCGGGAACACTGAAGCTTTCTTT CASSVDGSGNTEAFF
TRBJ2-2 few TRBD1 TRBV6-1 TGTGCCAGTCTGACAGGGTTGGGAACCGGGGAGCTGTTTTTT CASLTGLGTGELFF
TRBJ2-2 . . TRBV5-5 TGTGCCAGCAGCTTGGTGGAGCACAACACCGGGGAGCTGTTTTTT CASSLVEHNTGELFF
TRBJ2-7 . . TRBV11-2 TGTGCCAGCAGCCCGGGAGCTCCCTACGAGCAGTACTTC CASSPGAPYEQYF
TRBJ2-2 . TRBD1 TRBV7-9 TGTGCCAGCAATACAGGGGGGTTCACCGGGGAGCTGTTTTTT CASNTGGFTGELFF
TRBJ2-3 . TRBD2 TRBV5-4 TGTGCCAGCAGCCTAGCGGGAGCGGGCACAGATACGCAGTATTTT CASSLAGAGTDTQYF
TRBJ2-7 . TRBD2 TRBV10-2 TGCGCCAGTGGGGGGACTAGCGGCTACGAGCAGTACTTC CASGGTSGYEQYF
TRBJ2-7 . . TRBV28 TGTGCCAGCAGTTCGGACACACCCTACGAGCAGTACTTC CASSSDTPYEQYF
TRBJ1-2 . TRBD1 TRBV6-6 TGTGCCAGCAGCATCGGGACAGGGGTCTATGGCTACACCTTC CASSIGTGVYGYTF
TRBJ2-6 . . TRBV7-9 TGTGCCAGCAGCTTACCCCTGGGCCCTGGGGCCAACGTCCTGACTTTC CASSLPLGPGANVLTF
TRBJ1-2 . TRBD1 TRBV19 TGTGCCAGTAGTCTCTGGGACAGGAACTATGGCTACACCTTC CASSLWDRNYGYTF
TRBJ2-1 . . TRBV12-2 TGTGCAAGTCGCTTTTCTACTATAACGACTAGCGGGAGCTTAGTTGTCCCGTACAATGAGCAGTTCTTC CASRFSTITTSGSLVVPYNEQFF
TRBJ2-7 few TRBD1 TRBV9 TGTGCCAGCAGCGTGGGGATCCGACAGGGCATCGGATCCTACGAGCAGTACTTC CASSVGIRQGIGSYEQYF
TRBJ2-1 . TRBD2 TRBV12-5 TGTGCTAGTGGACTAGCGGCCTCATACAATGAGCAGTTCTTC CASGLAASYNEQFF
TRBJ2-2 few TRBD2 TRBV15 TGTGCCACCAGCAGCGGGGGGGCGGACACCGGGGAGCTGTTTTTT CATSSGGADTGELFF
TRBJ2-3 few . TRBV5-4 TGTGCCAGCAGCCCACGTCTTACTAGCACAGATACGCAGTATTTT CASSPRLTSTDTQYF
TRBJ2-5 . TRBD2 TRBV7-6 TGTGCCAGCAGCTTTTCGGGGGGACAAGAGACCCAGTACTTC CASSFSGGQETQYF
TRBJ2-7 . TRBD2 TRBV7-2 TGTGCCAGCAGCTCCGGGACTAGCCGGACATTACGGCAGTACTTC CASSSGTSRTLRQYF
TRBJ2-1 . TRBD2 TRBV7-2 TGTGCCAGCAGCCGACTAGCGGGGGGGAGTAATGAGCAGTTCTTC CASSRLAGGSNEQFF
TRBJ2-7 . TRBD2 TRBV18 TGTGCCAGCTCACCCGTGGGACTAAGGTCCGACGAGCAGTACTTC CASSPVGLRSDEQYF
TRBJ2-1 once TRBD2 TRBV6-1 TGTGCCAGCAGTGAAGCTTGGAGCGGGGGTGTGAATGAGCAGTTCTTC CASSEAWSGGVNEQFF
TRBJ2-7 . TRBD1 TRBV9 TGTGCCAGCAGCCCGGGACAGGGGTACGAGCAGTACTTC CASSPGQGYEQYF
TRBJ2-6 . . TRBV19 TGTGCCAGTACGGGGGTAGGGTCTGGGGCCAACGTCCTGACTTTC CASTGVGSGANVLTF
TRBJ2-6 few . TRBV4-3 TGCGCCAGCAGCCAAGAAGGGACTTCCAGCTCTGGGGCCAACGTCCTGACTTTC CASSQEGTSSSGANVLTF
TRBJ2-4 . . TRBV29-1 TGCAGCGTTGAACTGGCAGGGGAGGGCAAAAACATTCAGTACTTC CSVELAGEGKNIQYF
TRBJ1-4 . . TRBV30 TGTGCCTTGGACGCAGTAGGGAACGGAGGGAAACTGTTTTTT CALDAVGNGGKLFF
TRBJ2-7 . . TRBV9 TGTGCCAGCAGCGTATATCCGACAGCCTACGAGCAGTACTTC CASSVYPTAYEQYF
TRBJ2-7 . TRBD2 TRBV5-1 TGCGCCAGCAGCCCCCGGGGGGGCTCCCCCTCTGAGCAGTACTTC CASSPRGGSPSEQYF
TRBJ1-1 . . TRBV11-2 TGTGCCAGCAGCCTGCCCGGGGGGGGAATGAACCCTTTCTTT CASSLPGGGMNPFF
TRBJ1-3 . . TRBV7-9 TGTGCCAGCAGCCCGGGGAACACCATATATTTT CASSPGNTIYF
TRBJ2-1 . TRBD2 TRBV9 TGTGCCAGCAGCGTCACACTAGCGGCCTACTACAATGAGCAGTTCTTC CASSVTLAAYYNEQFF
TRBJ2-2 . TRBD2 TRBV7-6 TGTGCCAGCAGTTTACCCTCTGGGACTAGCGGGGGATTGAACACCGGGGAGCTGTTTTTT CASSLPSGTSGGLNTGELFF
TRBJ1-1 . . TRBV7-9 TGTGCCAGCAGCGCTCGACAGGAAGCTTTCTTT CASSARQEAFF
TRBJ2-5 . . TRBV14 TGTGCCAGCAGCTCCTTCCGGGGAAAGGGGACCCAGTACTTC CASSSFRGKGTQYF
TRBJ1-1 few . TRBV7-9 TGTTCCAGCAGCTTTGGAGATGAAGCTTTCTTT CSSSFGDEAFF
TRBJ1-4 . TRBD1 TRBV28 TGTGCCAGCAGTCAACAGGGGGTGAGGGAAAAACTGTTTTTT CASSQQGVREKLFF
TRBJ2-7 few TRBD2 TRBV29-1 TGCAGCGTTGTAGGGACTAGCGGGTACGAGCAGTACTTC CSVVGTSGYEQYF
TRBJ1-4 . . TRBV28 TGTGCCAGCCGGGGAGGCATTGGAGATGAAAAACTGTTTTTT CASRGGIGDEKLFF
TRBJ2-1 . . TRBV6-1 TGTGCCAGCAGGGAGGGACAGAACTACAATGAGCAGTTCTTC CASREGQNYNEQFF
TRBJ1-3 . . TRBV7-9 TGTGCCAGCAGCCCGGGAAACACCATATATTTT CASSPGNTIYF
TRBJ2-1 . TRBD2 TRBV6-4 TGTGCCAGCAGTAAAGAGGCGGGGGATGAGCAGTTCTTC CASSKEAGDEQFF
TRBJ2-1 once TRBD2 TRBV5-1 TGCGCCAGCAGCCCCATCTCCGGGACTAGCGGGAGGCCCCTCTTC CASSPISGTSGRPLF
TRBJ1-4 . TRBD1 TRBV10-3 TGTGCCATCAGTGAGGATGGGAAATGGACAGGGGGACCTAATGAAAAACTGTTTTTT CAISEDGKWTGGPNEKLFF
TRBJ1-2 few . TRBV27 TGTGCCAGCAGTTTAACAGCGAGAGAGGGAGGCTATGGCTACACCTTC CASSLTAREGGYGYTF
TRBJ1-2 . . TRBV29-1 TGCAGCGTTGACTCAGGGAACTATGGCTACACCTTC CSVDSGNYGYTF
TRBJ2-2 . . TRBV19 TGTGCCAGTAGCAACTTACAGGAGAGACCTCTCGGGGAGCTGTTTTTT CASSNLQERPLGELFF
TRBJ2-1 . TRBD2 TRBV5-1 TGCGCCAGCAGCTTGATGGCTAGCGGGAGCAATGAGCAGTTCTTC CASSLMASGSNEQFF
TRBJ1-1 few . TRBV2 TGTGCCAGCACCACGGGGTTCTCGAACACTGAAGCTTTCTTT CASTTGFSNTEAFF
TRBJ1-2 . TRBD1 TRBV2 TGTGCCAGCAGTGAAGCCTACGGGACAGGTACCTATGGCTACACCTTC CASSEAYGTGTYGYTF
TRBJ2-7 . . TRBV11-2 TGTGCCAGCAGCCTGGGGCTAGGGGACGAGCAGTACTTC CASSLGLGDEQYF
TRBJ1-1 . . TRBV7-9 TGTGCCAGCAGCTTAGCCGCGCTTTTTTTTGAAGCTTTCTTT CASSLAALFFEAFF
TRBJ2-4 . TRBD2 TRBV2 TGTGCCAGCAGTCTAGCGGGGGGGCCGGACAAAAACATTCAGTACTTC CASSLAGGPDKNIQYF
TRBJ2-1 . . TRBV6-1 TGTGCCAGCAGTGAAGTAGCGCCGTACGGGCAGTTCTTC CASSEVAPYGQFF